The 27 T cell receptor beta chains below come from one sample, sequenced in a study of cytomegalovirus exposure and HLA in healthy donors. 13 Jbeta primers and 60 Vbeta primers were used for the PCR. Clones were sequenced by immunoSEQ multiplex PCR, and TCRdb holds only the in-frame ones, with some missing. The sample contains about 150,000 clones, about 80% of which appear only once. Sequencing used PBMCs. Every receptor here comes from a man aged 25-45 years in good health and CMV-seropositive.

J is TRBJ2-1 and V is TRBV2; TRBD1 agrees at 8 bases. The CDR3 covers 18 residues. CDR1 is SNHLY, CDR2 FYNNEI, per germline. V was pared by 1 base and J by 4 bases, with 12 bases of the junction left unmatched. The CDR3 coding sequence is TGTGCCAGCAGTGAAGACAGGGGGAGAATCGGGCGATACAATGAGCAGTTCTTC. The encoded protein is CASSEDRGRIGRYNEQFF.

The CDR3 nucleotides read TGTGCCAGCATGGAGCGGGAGGGAGGGACAGATACGCAGTATTTT. This codes for CASMEREGGTDTQYF. The J gene is TRBJ2-3, the V gene TRBV7-3, with 10 bases lining up with TRBD2. The CDR3 totals 15 residues. Germline V gene data show CDR1 as SGHTA and CDR2 as FQGTGA. V lost 7 bases, J lost 3 bases, and 7 bases stayed unmatched.

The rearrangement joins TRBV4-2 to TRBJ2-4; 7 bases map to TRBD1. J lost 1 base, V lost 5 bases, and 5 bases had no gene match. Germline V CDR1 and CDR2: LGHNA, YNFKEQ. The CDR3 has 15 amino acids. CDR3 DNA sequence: TGTGCCAGCAGCTACAGGGGAGAGGCCAAAAACATTCAGTACTTC. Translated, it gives CASSYRGEAKNIQYF.

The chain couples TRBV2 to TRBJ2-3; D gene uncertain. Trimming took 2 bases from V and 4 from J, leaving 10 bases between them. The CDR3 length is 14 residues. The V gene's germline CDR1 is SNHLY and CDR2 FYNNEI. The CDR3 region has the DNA TGTGCCAGCAGTGAACGGGTAGTCGCAGATACGCAGTATTTT. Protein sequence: CASSERVVADTQYF.

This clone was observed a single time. The CDR3 region has the DNA TGCGCCAGCAGCTTGGCCGAAGGAGCAGATACGCAGTATTTT. This sequence encodes CASSLAEGADTQYF. The chain combines TRBV5-1 with TRBJ2-3; D is undetermined. The V end lost 0 bases, the J end lost 4 bases, and 9 bases lay between the germline ends. Germline CDR1 SGHRS, CDR2 YFSETQ. The CDR3 is 14 residues long.

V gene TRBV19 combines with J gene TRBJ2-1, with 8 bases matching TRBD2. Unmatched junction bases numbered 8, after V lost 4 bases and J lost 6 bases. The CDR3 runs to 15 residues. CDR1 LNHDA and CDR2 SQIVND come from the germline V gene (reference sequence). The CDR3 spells CASSKGTRSSNEQFF. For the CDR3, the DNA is TGTGCCAGTAGTAAAGGGACTAGGAGTTCCAATGAGCAGTTCTTC.

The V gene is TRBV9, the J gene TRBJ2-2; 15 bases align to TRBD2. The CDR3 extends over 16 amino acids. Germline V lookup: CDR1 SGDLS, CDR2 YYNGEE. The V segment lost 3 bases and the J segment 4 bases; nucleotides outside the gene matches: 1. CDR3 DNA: TGTGCCAGCAGCGCGGGACTAGCGGGAGGCACCGGGGAGCTGTTTTTT. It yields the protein CASSAGLAGGTGELFF. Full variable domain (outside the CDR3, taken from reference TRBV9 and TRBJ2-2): DSGVTQTPKHLITATGQRVTLRCSPRSGDLSVYWYQQSLDQGLQFLIQYYNGEERAKGNILERFSAQQFPDLHSELNLSSLELGDSALYFCASSAGLAGGTGELFFGEGSRLTVL.

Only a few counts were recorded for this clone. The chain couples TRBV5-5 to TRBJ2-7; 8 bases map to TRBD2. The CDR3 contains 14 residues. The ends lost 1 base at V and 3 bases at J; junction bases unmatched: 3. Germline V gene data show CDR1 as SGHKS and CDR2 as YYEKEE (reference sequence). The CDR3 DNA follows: TGTGCCAGCAGCTTGTACGCGGGGGGCTACGAGCAGTACTTC. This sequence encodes CASSLYAGGYEQYF.

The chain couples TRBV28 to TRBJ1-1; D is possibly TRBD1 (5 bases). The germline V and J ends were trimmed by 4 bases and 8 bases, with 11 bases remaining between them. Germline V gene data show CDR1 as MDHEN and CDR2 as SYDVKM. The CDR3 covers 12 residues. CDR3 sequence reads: CASSWFGAEAFF. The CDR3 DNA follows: TGTGCCAGCAGTTGGTTTGGGGCAGAAGCTTTCTTT.

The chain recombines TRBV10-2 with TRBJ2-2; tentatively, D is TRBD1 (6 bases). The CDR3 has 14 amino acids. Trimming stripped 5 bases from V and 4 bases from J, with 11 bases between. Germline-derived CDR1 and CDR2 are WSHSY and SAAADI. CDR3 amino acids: CASSSGTITGELFF. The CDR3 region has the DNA TGCGCCAGCAGTTCCGGGACAATCACCGGGGAGCTGTTTTTT.

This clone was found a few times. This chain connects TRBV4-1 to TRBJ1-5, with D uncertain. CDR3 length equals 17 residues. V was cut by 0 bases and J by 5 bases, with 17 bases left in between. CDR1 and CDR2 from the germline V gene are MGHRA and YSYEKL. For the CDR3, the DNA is TGCGCCAGCAGCCAAGATTGGGCCGACCTGAGGGATCAGCCCCAGCATTTT. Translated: CASSQDWADLRDQPQHF.

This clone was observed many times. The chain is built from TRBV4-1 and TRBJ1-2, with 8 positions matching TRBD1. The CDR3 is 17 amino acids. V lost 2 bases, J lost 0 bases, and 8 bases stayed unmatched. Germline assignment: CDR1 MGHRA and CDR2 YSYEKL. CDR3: CASSQFIWTGTNYGYTF. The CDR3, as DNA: TGCGCCAGCAGCCAATTTATCTGGACAGGGACTAACTATGGCTACACCTTC.

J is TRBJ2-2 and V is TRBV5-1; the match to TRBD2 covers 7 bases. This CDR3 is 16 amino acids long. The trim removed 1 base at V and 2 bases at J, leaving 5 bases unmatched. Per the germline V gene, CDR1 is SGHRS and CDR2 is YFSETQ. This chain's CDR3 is CASSLFASGNTGELFF. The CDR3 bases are TGCGCCAGCAGCTTGTTCGCTAGCGGTAACACCGGGGAGCTGTTTTTT.

CDR3 loop: CASSALPGQTIYGYTF. CDR3 in DNA: TGTGCCAGCAGCGCATTACCCGGACAGACGATTTATGGCTACACCTTC. V usage is TRBV9 and J usage is TRBJ1-2; possible D gene TRBD1, 6 bases. Germline assignment: CDR1 SGDLS and CDR2 YYNGEE. V dropped 3 bases and J dropped 5 bases, with 20 bases sitting between them. This CDR3 has 16 residues.

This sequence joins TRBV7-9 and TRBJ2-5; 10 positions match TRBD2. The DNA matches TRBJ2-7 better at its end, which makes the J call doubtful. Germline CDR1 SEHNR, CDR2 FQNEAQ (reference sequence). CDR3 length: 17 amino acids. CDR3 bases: TGTGCCAGCAGCCCAACTCCCGGGACTAGCGAAACCTACGAGCAGTACTTC. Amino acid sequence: CASSPTPGTSETYEQYF.

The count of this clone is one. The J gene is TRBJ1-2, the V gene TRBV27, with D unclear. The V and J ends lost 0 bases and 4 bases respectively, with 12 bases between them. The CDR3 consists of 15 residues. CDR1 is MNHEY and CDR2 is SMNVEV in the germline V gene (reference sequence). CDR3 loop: CASSLSSSNLYGYTF. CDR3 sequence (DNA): TGTGCCAGCAGTTTATCGAGCTCCAACCTCTATGGCTACACCTTC.

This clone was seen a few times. CDR3 nucleotides: TGTGCCAGCAGCTTAGATATTGGGAGTGGGAATGAGCAGTTCTTC. Its protein is CASSLDIGSGNEQFF. The chain joins TRBV11-2 to TRBJ2-1; D may be TRBD2 (5 bases). V lost 0 bases and J lost 7, with 13 bases in between. Germline loops: CDR1 SGHAT, CDR2 FQNNGV. The CDR3 loop spans 15 amino acids.

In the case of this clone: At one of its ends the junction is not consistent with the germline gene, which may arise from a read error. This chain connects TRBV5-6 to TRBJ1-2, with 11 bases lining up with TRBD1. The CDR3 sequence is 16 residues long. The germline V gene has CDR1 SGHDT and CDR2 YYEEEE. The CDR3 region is CASGLKDRGPGDGYTF. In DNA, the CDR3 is TGTGCCAGCGGCTTGAAGGACAGGGGGCCCGGGGACGGCTACACCTTC.

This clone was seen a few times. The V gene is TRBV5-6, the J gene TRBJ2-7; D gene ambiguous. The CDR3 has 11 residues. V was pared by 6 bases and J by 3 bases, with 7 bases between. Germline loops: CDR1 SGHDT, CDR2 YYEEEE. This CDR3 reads CASTRGYEQYF. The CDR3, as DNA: TGTGCCAGCACCCGAGGCTACGAGCAGTACTTC.

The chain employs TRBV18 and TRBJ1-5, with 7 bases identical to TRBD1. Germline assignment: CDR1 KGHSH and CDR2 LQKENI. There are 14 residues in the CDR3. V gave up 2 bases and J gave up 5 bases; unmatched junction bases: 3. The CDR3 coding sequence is TGTGCCAGCTCACCAGACAGGGCTTATCAGCCCCAGCATTTT. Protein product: CASSPDRAYQPQHF. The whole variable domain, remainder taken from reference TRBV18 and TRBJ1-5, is NAGVMQNPRHLVRRRGQEARLRCSPMKGHSHVYWYRQLPEEGLKFMVYLQKENIIDESGMPKERFSAEFPKEGPSILRIQQVVRGDSAAYFCASSPDRAYQPQHFGDGTRLSIL.

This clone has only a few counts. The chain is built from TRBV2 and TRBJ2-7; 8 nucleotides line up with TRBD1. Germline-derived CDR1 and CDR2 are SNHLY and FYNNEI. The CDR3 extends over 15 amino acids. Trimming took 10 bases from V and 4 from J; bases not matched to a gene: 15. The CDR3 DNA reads TGTGCCACCCAACCTTCGGGCGGGACAGGTTACGAGCAGTACTTC. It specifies CATQPSGGTGYEQYF.

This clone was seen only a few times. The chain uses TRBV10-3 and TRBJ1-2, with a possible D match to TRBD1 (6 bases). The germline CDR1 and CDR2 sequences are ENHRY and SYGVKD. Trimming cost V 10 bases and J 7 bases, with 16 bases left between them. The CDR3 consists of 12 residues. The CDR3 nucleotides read TGTGCCACTAAACAGGGAATGGGTGGCTACACCTTC. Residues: CATKQGMGGYTF.

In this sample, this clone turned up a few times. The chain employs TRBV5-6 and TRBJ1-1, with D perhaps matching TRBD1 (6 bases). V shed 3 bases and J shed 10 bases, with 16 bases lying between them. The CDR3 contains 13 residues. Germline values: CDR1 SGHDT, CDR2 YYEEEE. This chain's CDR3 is CASSWGGPEGAFF. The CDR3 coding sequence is TGTGCCAGCAGCTGGGGGGGGCCCGAGGGAGCTTTCTTT.

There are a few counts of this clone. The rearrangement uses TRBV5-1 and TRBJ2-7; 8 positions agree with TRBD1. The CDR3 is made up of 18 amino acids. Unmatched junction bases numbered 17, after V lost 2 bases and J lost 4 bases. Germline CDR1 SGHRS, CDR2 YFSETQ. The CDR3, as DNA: TGCGCCAGCAGCTTACACACCCCGGGACAGGTGAGGCGTTACGAGCAGTACTTC. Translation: CASSLHTPGQVRRYEQYF.

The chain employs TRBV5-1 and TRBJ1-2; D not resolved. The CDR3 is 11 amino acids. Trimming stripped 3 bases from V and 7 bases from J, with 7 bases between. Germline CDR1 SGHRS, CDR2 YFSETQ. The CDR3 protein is CASSSDIGYTF. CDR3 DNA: TGCGCCAGCAGCTCCGACATTGGCTACACCTTC.

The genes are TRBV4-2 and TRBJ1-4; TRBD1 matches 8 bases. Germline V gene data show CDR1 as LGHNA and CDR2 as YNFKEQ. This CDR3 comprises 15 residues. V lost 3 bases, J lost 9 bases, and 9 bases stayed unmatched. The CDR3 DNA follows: TGTGCCAGCAGCCAGCAACAGGGGGTAGAGAAAAAACTGTTTTTT. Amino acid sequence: CASSQQQGVEKKLFF.

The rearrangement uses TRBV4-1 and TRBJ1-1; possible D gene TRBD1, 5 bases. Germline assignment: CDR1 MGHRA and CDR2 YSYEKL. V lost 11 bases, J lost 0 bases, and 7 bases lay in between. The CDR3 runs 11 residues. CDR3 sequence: CASRVNTEAFF. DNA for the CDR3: TGCGCCTCCAGGGTGAACACTGAAGCTTTCTTT.